This TCR beta chain was identified during a study of OX40 agonist ivuxolimab in advanced cancers. About the research overall: Patients were given ivuxolimab, an antibody that agonizes OX40 (CD134).

CDR3 length: 17 amino acids. V lost 5 bases, J lost 2 bases, and 11 bases stayed unmatched. Germline V gives CDR1 LNHDA, CDR2 SQIVND (reference sequence). Clones were sequenced by immunoSEQ multiplex PCR, and TCRdb holds only the in-frame ones, with some missing. The table records 70,000 or so clones, more than 70% of them present only once. Overall study results and limits: Part of the nonresponder group also had normalized T-cell clonal expansion that was low.

For this clone: Antigen: not known.

The source of this sequence is an adult with an advanced solid tumor such as melanoma, head and neck, liver or kidney cancer. The material was CD4+ or CD8+ T cells sorted from blood, obtained in a trial of the OX40 agonist ivuxolimab. This chain links TRBV19 with TRBJ1-5; 8 bases are shared with TRBD1. The CDR3 nucleotides are TGTGCCAGTAGTTCCCACCCTACAGGGGGAGGCAATCAGCCCCAGCATTTT. This sequence encodes CASSSHPTGGGNQPQHF.